Listed below are T cell receptor beta chains from one sample, sequenced in a study of T-cell reconstitution after alpha-beta-depleted transplantation in children. MiXCR, run by TCRdb on the PCR reads, gives a single entry per CDR3 protein. The table shows just over 350,000 distinct CDR3 sequences, with about 14% occurring only once. Sequenced here: PBMCs, sampled from the stem cell graft. These receptors were obtained from a human donor who donated a stem cell graft to a child with Fanconi anemia. The conserved cysteine and the conserved F or W are not part of the CDR3 here.

TRBJ2-1,TRBV11-2,ASSLVGGAGANEQF
TRBJ1-3,TRBV4-2,ASSQDRAGRNTIY
TRBJ2-1,TRBV5-1,ASSSGQNNEQF
TRBJ2-1,TRBV12-3/TRBV12-4,ASRLAGNEQF
TRBJ2-1,TRBV20-1,SASWEASPNEQF
TRBJ2-3,TRBV12-3/TRBV12-4,ASTNAGHSTDTQY
TRBJ2-3,TRBV20-1,SASFPGADTQY
TRBJ1-4,TRBV6-5,ASSYSIQGLATNEKLF
TRBJ1-1,TRBV19,ASSIERGTEAF
TRBJ2-1,TRBV7-2,ASSLGTSRGQF
TRBJ2-3,TRBV24-1,ATSAPGTGNPDTQY
TRBJ1-5,TRBV6-1,ASSEGSPFQPQH
TRBJ2-2,TRBV3-1,ASSRSGGAGELF
TRBJ1-1,TRBV7-9,ASSLGTVLNTEAF
TRBJ2-2,TRBV12-3/TRBV12-4,TSSPGTSGGAYTGELF
TRBJ2-6,TRBV30,AWGGQGLSGANVLT
TRBJ1-1,TRBV9,ASSVRGGTEAF
TRBJ2-5,TRBV5-1,ASSPTPGGEETQY
TRBJ1-1,TRBV11-2,ASSSRDRGAEAF
TRBJ1-3,TRBV5-5,ASSLEGTGSGNTIY
TRBJ2-3,TRBV11-2,ASSFTGGAVDTQY
TRBJ2-7,TRBV29-1,SGSGQSSYEQY
TRBJ1-5,TRBV30,AWTLTNSNQPQH
TRBJ1-2,TRBV9,ASSVENRAEVYGYT
TRBJ2-6,TRBV11-1,ASRDPPDRVNGANVLT
TRBJ2-7,TRBV5-6,ASSLKLAYEQY
TRBJ1-1,TRBV18,ASSPGQTLEAF
TRBJ2-5,TRBV3-1,ASVLTGVETQY
TRBJ2-2,TRBV6-1,ASSRNREDGELF
TRBJ1-5,TRBV24-1,ATSSRNNQPQH